The entry that follows covers one T cell receptor beta chain sequence. Its antigen remains unknown. Preparation of the TCRbeta library used unique molecular identifiers. TCRdb analysed the PCR reads with MiXCR anew, one entry per CDR3 protein. The table lists some 600,000 distinct CDR3 sequences, 13% of them singletons. Trimming removed 2 bases from V and 0 bases from J, with 11 bases in between. Germline lookup yields CDR1 MDHEN and CDR2 SYDVKM. The CDR3 consists of 16 residues. The data originate from a study of T-cell reconstitution after alpha-beta-depleted transplantation in children. Broader study findings: Among T cells one year after transplant, newly produced cells accounted for most counts and diversity. Reports say that about two months after transplant, the alpha-beta T cells came out of several hundred graft clones that had expanded.

The sequence was obtained from a male patient under 18 who had a stem cell transplant for acute myeloid leukemia, so the T cells may come from the graft donor. Material: PBMCs, mostly from graft donor cells, obtained 360 days after TCRalphabeta/CD19-depleted stem cell transplant. V usage is TRBV28 and J usage is TRBJ2-4; D unresolved. As DNA, the CDR3 is TGTGCCAGCAGTTTAACGGGCCAACTAGCCAAAAACATTCAGTACTTC. Translated: CASSLTGQLAKNIQYF.